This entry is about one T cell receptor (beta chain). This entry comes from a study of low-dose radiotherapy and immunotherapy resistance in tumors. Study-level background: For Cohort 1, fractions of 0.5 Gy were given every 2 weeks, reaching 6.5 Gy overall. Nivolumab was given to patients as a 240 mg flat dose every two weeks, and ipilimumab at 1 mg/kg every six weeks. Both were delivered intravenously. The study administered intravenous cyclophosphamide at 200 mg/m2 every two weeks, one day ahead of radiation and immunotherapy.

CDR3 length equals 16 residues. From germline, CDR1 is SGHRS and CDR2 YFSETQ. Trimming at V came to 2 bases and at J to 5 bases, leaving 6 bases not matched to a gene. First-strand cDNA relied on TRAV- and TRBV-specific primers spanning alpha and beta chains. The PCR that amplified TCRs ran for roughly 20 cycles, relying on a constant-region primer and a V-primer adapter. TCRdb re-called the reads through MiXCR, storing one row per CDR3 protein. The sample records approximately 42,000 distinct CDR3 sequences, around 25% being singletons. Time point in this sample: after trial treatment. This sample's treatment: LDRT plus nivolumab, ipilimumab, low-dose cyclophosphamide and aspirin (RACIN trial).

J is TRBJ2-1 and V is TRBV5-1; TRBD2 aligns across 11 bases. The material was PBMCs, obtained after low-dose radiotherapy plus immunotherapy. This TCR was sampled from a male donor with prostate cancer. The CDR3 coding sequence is TGCGCCAGCAGCTTCACCGGGACTAGCGGACACAATGAGCAGTTCTTC. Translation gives CASSFTGTSGHNEQFF.